This T cell receptor (beta chain) was sequenced for a study of shared clonotypes between healthy human individuals. In the study's own analysis: From ImmunoSEQ came sequences covering only the junction and carrying no quality scores, so filtering differed. Clones were read by immunoSEQ multiplex PCR, and TCRdb kept only the in-frame ones, dropping some. The V and J calls and the clone size are those of that table, but D and trimming were determined from the DNA. The table records 740,000 or so clones, 60% to 75% of them present only once. The sequencing input was memory CD4+ T cells sorted from blood. Regarding subset: CD45RA-negative fraction. The sequence came from a young woman in good health.

The CDR3 sequence is CASSQGRTGGPQETQYF. The CDR3 DNA is TGTGCCAGCAGCCAGGGGCGAACGGGAGGGCCCCAAGAGACCCAGTACTTC. This chain links TRBV11-2 with TRBJ2-5; TRBD2 matches at 8 bases. V gave up 5 bases and J gave up 1 base; unmatched junction bases: 12. Per the germline V gene, CDR1 is SGHAT and CDR2 is FQNNGV. This CDR3 region has 17 residues.